A single TCR beta chain is shown here with its context. This specimen comes from a study of T cell changes during pregnancy in multiple sclerosis. The CDR3 has 16 amino acids. Assay: immunoSEQ multiplex PCR; the TCRdb copy retains only in-frame clones and omits some. The table records about 50,000 clones, about nine tenths of them present only once. The starting material was CD8+ T cells from peripheral blood mononuclear cells, obtained after pregnancy. The receptor was isolated from a female donor with multiple sclerosis, enrolled in a pregnancy study. V gene TRBV21-1 combines with J gene TRBJ2-4; the D call in the table, TRBD1, was not verified against the DNA. TRBV21-1 is described as a pseudogene. The CDR3 protein is CASSKWVRDGKNIQYF. As DNA, the CDR3 is TGTGCCAGCAGCAAGTGGGTCAGGGATGGCAAAAACATTCAGTACTTC.